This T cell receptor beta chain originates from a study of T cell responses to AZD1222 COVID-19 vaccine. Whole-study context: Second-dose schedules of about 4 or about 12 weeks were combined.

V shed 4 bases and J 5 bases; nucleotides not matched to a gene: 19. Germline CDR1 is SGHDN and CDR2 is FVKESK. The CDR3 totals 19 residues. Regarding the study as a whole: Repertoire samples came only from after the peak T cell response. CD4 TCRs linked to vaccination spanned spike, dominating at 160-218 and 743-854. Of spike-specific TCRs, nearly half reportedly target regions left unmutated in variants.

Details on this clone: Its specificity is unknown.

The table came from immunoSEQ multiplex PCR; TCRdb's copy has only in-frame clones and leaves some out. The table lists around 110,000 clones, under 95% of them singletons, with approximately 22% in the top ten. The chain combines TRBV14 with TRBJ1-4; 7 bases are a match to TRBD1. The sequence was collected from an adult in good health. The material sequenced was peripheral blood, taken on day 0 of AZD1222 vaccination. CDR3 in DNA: TGTGCCAGCAGCCGCACCGGGACAGACAGAATGGCCCTAAATGAAAAACTGTTTTTT. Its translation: CASSRTGTDRMALNEKLFF.